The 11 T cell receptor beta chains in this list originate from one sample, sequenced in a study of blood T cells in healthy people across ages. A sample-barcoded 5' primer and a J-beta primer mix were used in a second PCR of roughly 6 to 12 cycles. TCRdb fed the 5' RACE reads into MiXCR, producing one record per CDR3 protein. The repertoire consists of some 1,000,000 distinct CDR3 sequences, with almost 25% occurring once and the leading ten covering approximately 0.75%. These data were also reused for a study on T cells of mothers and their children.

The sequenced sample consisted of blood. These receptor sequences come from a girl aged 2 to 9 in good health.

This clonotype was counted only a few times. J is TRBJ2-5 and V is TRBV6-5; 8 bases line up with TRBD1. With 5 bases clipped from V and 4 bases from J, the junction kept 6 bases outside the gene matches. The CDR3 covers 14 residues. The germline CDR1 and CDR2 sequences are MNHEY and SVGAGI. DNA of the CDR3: TGTGCCAGCAGTCGACAGGGGACAGGAGAGACCCAGTACTTC. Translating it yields CASSRQGTGETQYF.

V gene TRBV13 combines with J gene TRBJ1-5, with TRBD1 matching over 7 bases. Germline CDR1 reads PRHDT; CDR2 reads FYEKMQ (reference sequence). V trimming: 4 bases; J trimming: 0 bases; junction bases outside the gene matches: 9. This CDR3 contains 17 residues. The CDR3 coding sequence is TGTGCCAGCAGCTCTACAGGGGTCCCCTATAGCAATCAGCCCCAGCATTTT. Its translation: CASSSTGVPYSNQPQHF.

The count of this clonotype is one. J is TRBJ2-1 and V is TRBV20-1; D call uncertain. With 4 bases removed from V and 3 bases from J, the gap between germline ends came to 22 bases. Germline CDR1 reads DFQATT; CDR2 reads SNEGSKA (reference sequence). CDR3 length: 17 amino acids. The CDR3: CSATSPRKVSSYNEQFF. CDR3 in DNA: TGCAGTGCTACCTCTCCTAGGAAGGTCTCCAGCTACAATGAGCAGTTCTTC.

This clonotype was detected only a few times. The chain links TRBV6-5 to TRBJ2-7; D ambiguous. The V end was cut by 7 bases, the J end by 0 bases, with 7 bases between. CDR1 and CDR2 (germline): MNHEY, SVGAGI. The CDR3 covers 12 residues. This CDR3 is CASISSSYEQYF. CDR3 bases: TGTGCCAGCATTAGTAGCTCCTACGAGCAGTACTTC.

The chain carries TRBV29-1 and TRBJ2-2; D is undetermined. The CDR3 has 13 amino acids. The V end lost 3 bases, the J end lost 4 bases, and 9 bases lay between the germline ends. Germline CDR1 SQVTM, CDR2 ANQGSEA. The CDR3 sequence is CSVESILTGELFF. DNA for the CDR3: TGCAGCGTTGAGAGCATTCTCACCGGGGAGCTGTTTTTT.

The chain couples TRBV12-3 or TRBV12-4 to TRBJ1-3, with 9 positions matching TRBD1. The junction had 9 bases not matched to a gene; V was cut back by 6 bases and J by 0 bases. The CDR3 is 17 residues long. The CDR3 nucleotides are TGTGCCAGCAGCAAAGGACAGGGGCCTTACTCTGGAAACACCATATATTTT. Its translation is CASSKGQGPYSGNTIYF.

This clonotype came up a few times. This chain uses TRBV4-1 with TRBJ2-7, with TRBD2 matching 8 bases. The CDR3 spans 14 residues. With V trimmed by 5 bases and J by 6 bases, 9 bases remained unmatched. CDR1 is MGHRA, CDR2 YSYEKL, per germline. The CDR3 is CASSNAAGGGEQYF. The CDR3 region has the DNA TGCGCCAGCAGCAACGCCGCGGGGGGCGGCGAGCAGTACTTC.

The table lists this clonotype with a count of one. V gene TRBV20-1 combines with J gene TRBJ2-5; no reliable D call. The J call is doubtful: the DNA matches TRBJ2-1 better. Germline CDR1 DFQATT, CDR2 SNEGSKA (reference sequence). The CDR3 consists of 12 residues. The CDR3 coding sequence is TGCAGTGCTAGAGATGTATATCGCGAGCAGTTCTTC. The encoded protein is CSARDVYREQFF.

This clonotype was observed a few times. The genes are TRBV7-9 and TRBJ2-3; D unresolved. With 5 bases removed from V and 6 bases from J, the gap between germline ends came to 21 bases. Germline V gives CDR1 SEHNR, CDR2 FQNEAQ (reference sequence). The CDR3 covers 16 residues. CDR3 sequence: CASSPDSVGFPDTQYF. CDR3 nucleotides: TGTGCCAGCAGCCCCGACTCTGTAGGGTTTCCGGATACGCAGTATTTT.

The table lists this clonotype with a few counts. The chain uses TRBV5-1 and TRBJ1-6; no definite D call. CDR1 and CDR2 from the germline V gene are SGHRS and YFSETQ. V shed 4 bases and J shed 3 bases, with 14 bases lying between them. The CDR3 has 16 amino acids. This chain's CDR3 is CASSPTRRDYNSPLHF. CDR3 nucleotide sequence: TGCGCCAGCAGCCCCACGCGGAGGGACTATAATTCACCCCTCCACTTT.

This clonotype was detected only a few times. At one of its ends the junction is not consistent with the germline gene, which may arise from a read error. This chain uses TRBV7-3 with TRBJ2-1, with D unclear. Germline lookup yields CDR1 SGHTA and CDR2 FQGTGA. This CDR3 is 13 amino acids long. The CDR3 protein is CASGLTLGNEQFF. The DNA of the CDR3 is TGTGCCAGCGGCTTAACGTTGGGGAATGAGCAGTTCTTC.